Sequencing of this T cell receptor (beta chain) was carried out in a study of blood T cell repertoires in COVID-19. Under the authors' procedure: Nucleated cell number was recorded as an estimate derived from reference gene primer amplification. Assay used: immunoSEQ multiplex PCR; TCRdb lists only in-frame clones, some missing. V and J calls and clone size are copied from that table; D and trimming were computed from the DNA. Among fewer than 250,000 clones listed, over 70% were seen once. Germline V gene lookup returns CDR1 SNHLY and CDR2 FYNNEI. J lost 7 bases, V lost 6 bases, and 10 bases had no gene match. CDR3 length: 15 amino acids.

This TCR was recovered from a man in his fifties or sixties with acute or convalescent COVID-19. The chain employs TRBV2 and TRBJ2-1; 9 bases line up with TRBD2. Input material: peripheral blood. The CDR3 here is CASRGGRAGGNEQFF. CDR3 bases: TGTGCCAGCAGAGGCGGGAGGGCCGGGGGGAATGAGCAGTTCTTC.